These 23 T cell receptor delta chains were all obtained from the same sample, sequenced in a study of gamma-delta chains in newborns, infants, children. TCRdb re-called clones from the reads using CATT. The table has under 5,500 delta-chain clones, approximately 5.2% seen once. Sequenced: blood. All receptors derive from a child who was a newborn, infant or young child, either healthy, febrile or measles-vaccinated (not recorded which).

Details on this clone: A much larger clone lies one base from this, so it may be a read error. The gene calls are TRDV2 and TRDJ1; 8 positions agree with TRDD3. V lost 3 bases and J lost 0; bases outside the gene matches: 5. The CDR3 has 15 amino acids. CDR1 is GEAIGNYY, CDR2 EKD, per germline. CDR3 protein: CACDDMGDYTDKLIF. Written as DNA, the CDR3 is TGTGCCTGTGACGATATGGGGGATTACACCGATAAACTCATCTTT.

This clone qualifies as large. The chain uses TRDV2 and TRDJ1; 7 bases fit TRDD3. Unmatched junction bases numbered 13, after V lost 3 bases and J lost 7 bases. CDR1 is GEAIGNYY and CDR2 is EKD in the germline V gene. The CDR3 totals 15 residues. The CDR3 reads CACDLVGGLGGKLIF. The CDR3 nucleotides read TGTGCCTGTGACCTTGTTGGGGGACTCGGTGGTAAACTCATCTTT.

On this clone: One base away lies a much larger clone, so this may be a sequencing read error. Different DNA sequences within this sample yield the same CDR3. V is TRDV2 and J is TRDJ2; 12 bases fit TRDD3. The CDR3 is 18 residues long. From germline, CDR1 is GEAIGNYY and CDR2 EKD. CDR3 protein: CACDTVPTGGYLTAQLFF. The CDR3 nucleotides are TGCGCCTGTGACACCGTCCCTACTGGGGGATACTTGACAGCACAACTCTTCTTT.

This clone is medium-sized (0.01 to 0.1%). This chain links TRDV2 with TRDJ1, with 11 bases fitting TRDD3. The ends lost 0 bases at V and 0 bases at J; junction bases unmatched: 11. Germline CDR1 reads GEAIGNYY; CDR2 reads EKD. CDR3 size: 19 residues. This CDR3 is CACDTLPESGGYNTDKLIF. As DNA, the CDR3 is TGTGCCTGTGACACCTTACCCGAATCTGGGGGATACAACACCGATAAACTCATCTTT.

In its sample, this clone was seen a few times. A far larger clone is only one base removed, so a read error is likely. Different DNA sequences within this sample yield the same CDR3. The J gene is TRDJ1, the V gene TRDV2; a possible D gene is TRDD3 (6 bases). The CDR3 totals 14 residues. Germline lookup yields CDR1 GEAIGNYY and CDR2 EKD. The CDR3 DNA sequence: TGTGCCTGTGGCACCTGGGGATACACCGATAAACTCATCTTT. It codes for CACGTWGYTDKLIF.

This clone was seen more than once but under ten times. The junction differs from germline at one of its ends, possibly a read error. The chain employs TRDV2 and TRDJ2, with 10 bases identical to TRDD3. This CDR3 comprises 20 residues. Germline V gives CDR1 GEAIGNYY, CDR2 EKD. CDR3 in DNA: TGTGCCTGTGACCCCGTACTGGGGGATTCCGGCGAAGCTTTGACAGCACAACCCTTCTTT. Translating it yields CACDPVLGDSGEALTAQPFF.

The sample holds a few counts of this clone. The protein listed by TCRdb differs at residue 6 from the translated DNA, so the DNA translation is shown. This chain uses TRDV2 with TRDJ3; D perhaps matches TRDD3 (6 bases). The CDR3 covers 18 residues. Per germline, CDR1 GEAIGNYY and CDR2 EKD. Trimming left V 0 bases short and J 0 bases short, with 11 bases between. DNA of the CDR3: TGTGCCTGTGACACCGCTGGGGCAAGCTCCTGGGACACCCGACAGATGTTTTTC. Protein sequence: CACDTAGASSWDTRQMFF.

This clone was detected only a few times. TCRdb lists the protein of a much larger clone for this DNA, which differs at residue 11, so this is likely a read error; the protein given here is translated from the DNA itself. The chain joins TRDV2 to TRDJ1; 10 nucleotides align to TRDD3. The CDR3 loop spans 18 amino acids. The V gene's germline CDR1 is GEAIGNYY and CDR2 EKD. Trimming removed 0 bases from V and 0 bases from J; junction bases left unmatched: 9. CDR3 in amino acids: CACDTVGLGDLYTDKLIF. CDR3 bases: TGTGCCTGTGACACCGTAGGACTGGGGGATCTGTACACCGATAAACTCATCTTT.

To note about this clone: A much larger clone lies a single base off, so this may be a read error. Different DNA sequences within this sample yield the same CDR3. The chain combines TRDV2 with TRDJ1; no firm D call. The germline V gene encodes CDR1 GEAIGNYY and CDR2 EKD. Trimming removed 3 bases from V and 4 bases from J, with 17 bases in between. The CDR3 sequence is 15 residues long. The CDR3 protein is CACDSLLAEVDKLIF. CDR3 coding DNA: TGTGCCTGTGACTCGCTTCTGGCGGAGGTCGATAAACTCATCTTT.

This clone was counted only a few times. V usage is TRDV2 and J usage is TRDJ3; 9 bases map to TRDD3. CDR1 is GEAIGNYY and CDR2 is EKD in the germline V gene. J lost 0 bases, V lost 3 bases, and 11 bases had no gene match. The CDR3 runs 20 residues. Here the CDR3 DNA reads TGTGCCTGTGACGATCTACTGGGGGACCGAAGCTCCTGGGACACCCGACAGATGTTTTTC. Protein: CACDDLLGDRSSWDTRQMFF.

This clone was seen more than once but under ten times. This chain connects TRDV2 to TRDJ1; 10 bases fit TRDD3. Germline V lookup: CDR1 GEAIGNYY, CDR2 EKD. The V gene end was trimmed by 3 bases and the J gene end by 0 bases; junction bases not matched to a gene: 6. This CDR3 comprises 16 residues. For the CDR3, the DNA is TGTGCCTGTGACCCCCTGGGGGATAAGGACACCGATAAACTCATCTTT. Its translation is CACDPLGDKDTDKLIF.

This clone is medium-sized (0.01 to 0.1%) in the sample. The chain is built from TRDV2 and TRDJ3; the match to TRDD3 covers 13 bases. Germline loops: CDR1 GEAIGNYY, CDR2 EKD. This CDR3 region has 20 residues. V lost 2 bases, J lost 0 bases, and 6 bases stayed unmatched. The CDR3, as DNA: TGTGCCTGTGACAATGTACTGGGGGATACGGGCTCCTGGGACACCCGACAGATGTTTTTC. Its translation is CACDNVLGDTGSWDTRQMFF.

This clone was found a few times. The CDR3 spells CACDVLGDIFWDTRQMFF. The DNA for the CDR3 is TGTGCCTGTGACGTACTGGGGGATATCTTCTGGGACACCCGACAGATGTTTTTC. The chain employs TRDV2 and TRDJ3; 11 bases are a match to TRDD3. This CDR3 has 18 residues. J gave up 3 bases and V 3 bases, and 6 bases lay outside the gene matches. Germline loops: CDR1 GEAIGNYY, CDR2 EKD.

Within the sample, this clone is medium-sized. The rearrangement joins TRDV2 to TRDJ2; 7 bases are shared with TRDD3. There are 15 residues in the CDR3. The junction had 8 bases not matched to a gene; V was cut back by 0 bases and J by 8 bases. Germline V CDR1 and CDR2: GEAIGNYY, EKD. CDR3 DNA: TGTGCCTGTGACACCGTAGGGGATATTGTGGCACAACTCTTCTTT. Translation: CACDTVGDIVAQLFF.

The rearrangement joins TRDV1 to TRDJ1, with 12 bases fitting TRDD3. Germline CDR1 and CDR2: TSWWSYY and QGS. With 1 base clipped from V and 4 bases from J, the junction kept 37 bases outside the gene matches. This CDR3 has 27 residues. As DNA, the CDR3 is TGTGCTCTTGGGGAACGGGAGTTAGACTGGGGGATACTCACTCATCCGGACACCGAAGTAGGCGGCGATAAACTCATCTTT. Its translation is CALGERELDWGILTHPDTEVGGDKLIF.

This clone is categorized as medium-sized. Written as DNA, the CDR3 is TGTGCCTGTGAGGCACTGCATCAGAGAAGGTCGACCGATAAACTCATCTTT. This gives the protein CACEALHQRRSTDKLIF. This rearrangement joins TRDV2 to TRDJ1; no clear D gene. Germline CDR1 reads GEAIGNYY; CDR2 reads EKD. The CDR3 is 17 residues long. The germline V and J ends were trimmed by 4 bases and 2 bases, with 22 bases remaining between them.

Judged by abundance, this clone is medium-sized. This chain connects TRDV1 to TRDJ1, with TRDD3 identical over 10 bases. Germline trimming cut 2 bases from V and 3 bases from J; bases unmatched to any gene: 30. This CDR3 is built from 24 residues. Germline-derived CDR1 and CDR2 are TSWWSYY and QGS. The CDR3, as DNA: TGTGCTCTTGGGGAATTAAGACGTGTCCACTACTGGCCCGCATACTGGGGGATTCCCGATAAACTCATCTTT. Translated: CALGELRRVHYWPAYWGIPDKLIF.

The chain links TRDV2 to TRDJ1; D is possibly TRDD2 or TRDD3 (6 bases each). From germline, CDR1 is GEAIGNYY and CDR2 EKD. This CDR3 has 22 amino acids. Trimming left V 0 bases short and J 4 bases short, with 35 bases between. DNA of the CDR3: TGTGCCTGTGACACCGTAAGGGCTTCCTCCGTATCTGGGGACAAGTACATCGATAAACTCATCTTT. Protein product: CACDTVRASSVSGDKYIDKLIF.

In its sample, this clone is medium-sized (0.01 to 0.1%). This rearrangement joins TRDV2 to TRDJ3, with 9 bases fitting TRDD3. This CDR3 is built from 19 residues. Trimming removed 3 bases from V and 0 bases from J; junction bases left unmatched: 8. The germline V gene encodes CDR1 GEAIGNYY and CDR2 EKD. CDR3 nucleotides: TGTGCCTGTGACTCAGTACTGGGGGACAGCTCCTGGGACACCCGACAGATGTTTTTC. This codes for CACDSVLGDSSWDTRQMFF.

This clone was seen a few times. This sequence may be a read error, since a much larger clone differs from it by one base. At the DNA level, this CDR3 is encoded by other sequences in the same sample as well. This chain joins TRDV2 and TRDJ1, with 12 bases matching TRDD3. Germline CDR1 GEAIGNYY, CDR2 EKD. The CDR3 contains 16 residues. CDR3 bases: TGTGCCTGTGACCCACTGGGGGATACCGAAAGCGATAAACTCATCTTC. It encodes CACDPLGDTESDKLIF.

Relative to its sample, this clone is medium-sized. The chain is built from TRDV2 and TRDJ1; 13 bases are shared with TRDD3. The CDR3 is made up of 18 amino acids. V shed 3 bases and J 1 base; nucleotides not matched to a gene: 10. The germline CDR1 and CDR2 sequences are GEAIGNYY and EKD. CDR3: CACDLILGDTRATDKLIF. As DNA, the CDR3 is TGTGCCTGTGACCTGATACTGGGGGATACGCGAGCCACCGATAAACTCATCTTT.

V gene TRDV2 combines with J gene TRDJ3; TRDD3 matches at 13 bases. This CDR3 region has 21 residues. The V and J ends lost 0 bases and 2 bases, in that order; junction bases with no gene match: 9. Germline lookup yields CDR1 GEAIGNYY and CDR2 EKD. The DNA of the CDR3 is TGTGCCTGTGACACCCTACTGGGGGATACGGTTTCCCCCTGGGACACCCGACAGATGTTTTTC. Translation: CACDTLLGDTVSPWDTRQMFF.

This clone is judged large. This CDR3 is also generated by other DNA sequences in the sample. The rearrangement joins TRDV2 to TRDJ1; 7 bases are shared with TRDD3. Germline V gene data show CDR1 as GEAIGNYY and CDR2 as EKD. The junction had 10 bases not matched to a gene; V was cut back by 1 base and J by 0 bases. This CDR3 region has 17 residues. The CDR3: CACDTLPGGPYTDKLIF. Written as DNA, the CDR3 is TGTGCCTGTGACACGCTCCCTGGGGGGCCGTACACCGATAAACTCATCTTT.